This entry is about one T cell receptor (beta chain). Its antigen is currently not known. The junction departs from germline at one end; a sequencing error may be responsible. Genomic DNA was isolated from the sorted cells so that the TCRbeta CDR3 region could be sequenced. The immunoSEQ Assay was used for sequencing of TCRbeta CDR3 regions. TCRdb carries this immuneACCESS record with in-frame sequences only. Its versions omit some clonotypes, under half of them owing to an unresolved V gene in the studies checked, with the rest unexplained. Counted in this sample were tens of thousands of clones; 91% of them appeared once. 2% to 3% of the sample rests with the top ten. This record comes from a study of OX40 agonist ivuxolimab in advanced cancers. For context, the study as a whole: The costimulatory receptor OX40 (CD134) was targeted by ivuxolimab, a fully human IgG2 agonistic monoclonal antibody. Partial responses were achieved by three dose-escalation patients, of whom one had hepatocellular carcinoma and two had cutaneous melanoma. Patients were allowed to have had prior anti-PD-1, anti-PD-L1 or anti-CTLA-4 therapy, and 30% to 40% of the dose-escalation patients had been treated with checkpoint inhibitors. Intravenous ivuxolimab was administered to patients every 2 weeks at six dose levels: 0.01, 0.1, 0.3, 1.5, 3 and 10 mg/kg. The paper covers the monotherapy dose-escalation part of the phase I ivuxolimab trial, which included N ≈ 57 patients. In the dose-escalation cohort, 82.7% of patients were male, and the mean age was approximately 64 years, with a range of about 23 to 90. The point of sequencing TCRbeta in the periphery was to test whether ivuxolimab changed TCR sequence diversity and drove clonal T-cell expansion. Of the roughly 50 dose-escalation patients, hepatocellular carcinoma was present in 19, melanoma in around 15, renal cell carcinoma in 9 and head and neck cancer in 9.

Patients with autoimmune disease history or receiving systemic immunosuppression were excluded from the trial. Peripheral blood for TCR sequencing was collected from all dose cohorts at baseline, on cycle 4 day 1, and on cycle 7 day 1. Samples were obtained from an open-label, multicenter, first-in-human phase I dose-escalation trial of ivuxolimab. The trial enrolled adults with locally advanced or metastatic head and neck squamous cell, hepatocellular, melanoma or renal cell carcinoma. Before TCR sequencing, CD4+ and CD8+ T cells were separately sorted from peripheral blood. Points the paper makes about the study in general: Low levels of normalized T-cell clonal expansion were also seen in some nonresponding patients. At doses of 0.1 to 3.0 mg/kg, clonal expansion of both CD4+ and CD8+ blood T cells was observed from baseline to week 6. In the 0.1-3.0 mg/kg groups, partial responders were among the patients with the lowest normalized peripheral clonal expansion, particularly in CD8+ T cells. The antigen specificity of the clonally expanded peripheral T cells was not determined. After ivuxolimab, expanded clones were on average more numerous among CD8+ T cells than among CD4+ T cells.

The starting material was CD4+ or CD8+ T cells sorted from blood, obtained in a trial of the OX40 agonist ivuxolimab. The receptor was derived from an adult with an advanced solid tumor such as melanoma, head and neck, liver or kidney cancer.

Here is the DNA: TGTGCCAGCAGCCTAACAGGGAGCTCTGGGGCCAACGTCCTGACTTTC. Its protein is CASSLTGSSGANVLTF. The V and J genes are TRBV7-3 and TRBJ2-6, with a weak D call of TRBD1 (6 bases match). Taken from cysteine to phenylalanine, the CDR3 has 16 residues. The CDR3 DNA has 48 bases and is translated from base 1. CDR1 SGHTA and CDR2 FQGTGA are derived from the germline V gene.